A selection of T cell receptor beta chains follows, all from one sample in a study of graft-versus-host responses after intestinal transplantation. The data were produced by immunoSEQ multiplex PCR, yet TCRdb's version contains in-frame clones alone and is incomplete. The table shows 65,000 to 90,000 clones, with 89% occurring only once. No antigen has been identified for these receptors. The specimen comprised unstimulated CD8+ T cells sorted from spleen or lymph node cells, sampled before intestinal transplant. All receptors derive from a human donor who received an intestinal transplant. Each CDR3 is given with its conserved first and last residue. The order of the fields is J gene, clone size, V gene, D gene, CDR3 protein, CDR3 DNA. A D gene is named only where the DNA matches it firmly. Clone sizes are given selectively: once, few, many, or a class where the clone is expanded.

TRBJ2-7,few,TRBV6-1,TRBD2,CASSESSGDYSEQYF,TGTGCCAGCAGTGAATCAAGCGGGGATTATTCTGAGCAGTACTTC
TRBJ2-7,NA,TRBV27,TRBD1,CASSPRTGGYYEQYF,TGTGCCAGCAGTCCGCGGACAGGGGGCTATTACGAGCAGTACTTC
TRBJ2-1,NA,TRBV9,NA,CASSPPGIEQFF,TGTGCCAGCAGCCCTCCAGGGATAGAGCAGTTCTTC
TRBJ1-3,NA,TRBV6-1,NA,CASKTGPSGNTIYF,TGTGCCAGCAAGACAGGCCCCTCTGGAAACACCATATATTTT
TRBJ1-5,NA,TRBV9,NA,CASSPGVGNQPQHF,TGTGCCAGCAGCCCAGGGGTAGGCAATCAGCCCCAGCATTTT
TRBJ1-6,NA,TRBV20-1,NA,CSGGPHSPLHF,TGCAGTGGTGGGCCTCATTCACCCCTCCACTTT
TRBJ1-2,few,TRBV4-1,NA,CASSHLSVGGAYGYTF,TGCGCCAGCAGCCACCTCTCAGTTGGAGGGGCATATGGCTACACCTTC
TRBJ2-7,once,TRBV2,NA,CASSEGSQLYEQYF,TGTGCCAGCAGTGAAGGGTCCCAGTTGTACGAGCAGTACTTC
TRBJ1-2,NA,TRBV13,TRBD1,CASSLSRQGRFPNGYTF,TGTGCCAGCAGCCTAAGCAGACAGGGGAGGTTCCCAAATGGCTACACCTTC
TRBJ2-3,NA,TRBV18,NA,CASSPEAGAAPPDTQYF,TGTGCCAGCTCACCAGAGGCTGGGGCCGCACCGCCAGATACGCAGTATTTT
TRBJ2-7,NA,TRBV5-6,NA,CASSSRDYEQYF,TGTGCCAGCAGCTCCAGGGACTACGAGCAGTACTTC
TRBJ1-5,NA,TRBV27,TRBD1,CASGGQGQNQPQHF,TGTGCCAGCGGTGGACAGGGTCAAAATCAGCCCCAGCATTTT
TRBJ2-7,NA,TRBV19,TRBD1,CATRAAGGRNRDEQYF,TGTGCCACCCGGGCGGCAGGGGGCCGAAATCGCGACGAGCAGTACTTC
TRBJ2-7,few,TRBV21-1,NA,CASSKDGQGRYEQYF,TGTGCCAGCAGCAAAGACGGTCAAGGGAGATACGAGCAGTACTTC
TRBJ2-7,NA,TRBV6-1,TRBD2,CASRDVAGASYEQYF,TGTGCCAGCAGGGATGTAGCGGGAGCTTCCTACGAGCAGTACTTC
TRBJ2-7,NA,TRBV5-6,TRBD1,CASSEVGTGSYEQYF,TGTGCCAGCAGCGAGGTGGGGACAGGGTCCTACGAGCAGTACTTC